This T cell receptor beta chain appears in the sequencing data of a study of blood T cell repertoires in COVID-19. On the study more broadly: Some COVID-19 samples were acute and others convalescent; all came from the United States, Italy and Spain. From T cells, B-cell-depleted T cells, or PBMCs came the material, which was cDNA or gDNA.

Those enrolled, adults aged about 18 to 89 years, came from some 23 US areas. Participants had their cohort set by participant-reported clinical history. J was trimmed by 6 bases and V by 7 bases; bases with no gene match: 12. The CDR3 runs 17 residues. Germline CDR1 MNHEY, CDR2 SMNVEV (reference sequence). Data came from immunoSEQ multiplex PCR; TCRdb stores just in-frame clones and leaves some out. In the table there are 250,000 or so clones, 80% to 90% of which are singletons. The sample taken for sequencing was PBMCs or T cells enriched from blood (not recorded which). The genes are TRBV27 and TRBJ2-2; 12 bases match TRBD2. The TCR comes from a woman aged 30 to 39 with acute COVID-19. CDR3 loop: CASNERLAGEIAGELFF. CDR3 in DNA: TGTGCCAGCAACGAAAGACTAGCGGGAGAAATCGCCGGGGAGCTGTTTTTT.